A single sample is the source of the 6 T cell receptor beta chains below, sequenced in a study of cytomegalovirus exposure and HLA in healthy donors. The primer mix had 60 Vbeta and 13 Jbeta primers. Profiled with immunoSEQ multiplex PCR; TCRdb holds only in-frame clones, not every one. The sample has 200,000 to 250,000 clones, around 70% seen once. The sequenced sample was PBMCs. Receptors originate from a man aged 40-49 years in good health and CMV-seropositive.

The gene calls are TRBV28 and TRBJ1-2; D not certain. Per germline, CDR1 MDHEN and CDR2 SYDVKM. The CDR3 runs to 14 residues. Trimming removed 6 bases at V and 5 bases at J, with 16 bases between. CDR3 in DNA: TGTGCCAGCAGCTCTGGGGAGGTTCCTTATGGCTACACCTTC. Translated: CASSSGEVPYGYTF.

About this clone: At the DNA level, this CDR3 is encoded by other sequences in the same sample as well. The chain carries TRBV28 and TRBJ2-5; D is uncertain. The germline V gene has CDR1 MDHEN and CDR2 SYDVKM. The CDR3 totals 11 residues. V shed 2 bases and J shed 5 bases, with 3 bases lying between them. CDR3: CASSLRETQYF. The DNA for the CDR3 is TGTGCCAGCAGTTTACGGGAGACCCAGTACTTC.

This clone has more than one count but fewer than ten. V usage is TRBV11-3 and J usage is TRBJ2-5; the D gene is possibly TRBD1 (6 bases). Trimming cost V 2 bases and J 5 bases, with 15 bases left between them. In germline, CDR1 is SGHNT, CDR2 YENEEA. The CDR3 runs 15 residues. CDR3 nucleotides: TGTGCCAGCAGCTTACGGTCACAGGGCGAGGAGACCCAGTACTTC. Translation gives CASSLRSQGEETQYF.

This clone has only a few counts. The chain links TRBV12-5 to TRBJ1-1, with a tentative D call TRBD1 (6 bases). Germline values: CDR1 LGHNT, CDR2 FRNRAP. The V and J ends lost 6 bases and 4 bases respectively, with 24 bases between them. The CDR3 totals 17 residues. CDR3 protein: CASGGGGTPQGGTEAFF. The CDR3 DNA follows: TGTGCTAGTGGGGGAGGGGGGACACCCCAAGGGGGCACTGAAGCTTTCTTT.

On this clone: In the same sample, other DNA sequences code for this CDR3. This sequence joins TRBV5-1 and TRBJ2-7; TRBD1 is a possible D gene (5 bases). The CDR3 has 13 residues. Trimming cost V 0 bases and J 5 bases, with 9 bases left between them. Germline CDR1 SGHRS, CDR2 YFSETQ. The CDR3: CASSLVGRDEQYF. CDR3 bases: TGCGCCAGCAGCTTGGTAGGCAGGGACGAGCAGTACTTC.

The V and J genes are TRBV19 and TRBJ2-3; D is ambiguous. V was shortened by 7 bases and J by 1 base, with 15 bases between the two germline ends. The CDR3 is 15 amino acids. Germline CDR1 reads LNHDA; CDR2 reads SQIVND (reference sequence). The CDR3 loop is CASKDQRAGTDTQYF. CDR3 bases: TGTGCCAGTAAGGATCAGCGAGCTGGCACAGATACGCAGTATTTT.